These T cell receptor beta chains were read from a single sample in a study of CD8 T cells in Susac syndrome. One entry per CDR3 protein results from TCRdb running MiXCR on the immunoSEQ multiplex PCR reads. This table has some 100,000 distinct CDR3 sequences, about 96% appearing once. Sequenced sample: CD4+ T cells from PBMCs. All receptors come from a human donor in good health. The conserved cysteine and the conserved F or W are not part of the CDR3 here. A D gene is named only where the DNA matches it firmly.

j_gene: TRBJ2-1; d_gene: TRBD2; v_gene: TRBV24-1; CDR3aa: ATSDTGLGSNEQF
j_gene: TRBJ2-7; d_gene: TRBD1; v_gene: TRBV6-2/TRBV6-3; CDR3aa: ASSAPGTASYEQY
j_gene: TRBJ2-7; d_gene: NA; v_gene: TRBV5-6; CDR3aa: ASIFCRDIHPYEQY
j_gene: TRBJ2-5; d_gene: TRBD2; v_gene: TRBV5-1; CDR3aa: ASSLGLAGDQETQY
j_gene: TRBJ1-5; d_gene: NA; v_gene: TRBV4-1; CDR3aa: ASSHRVKSNQPQH
j_gene: TRBJ2-3; d_gene: NA; v_gene: TRBV7-9; CDR3aa: ASSLPPLGITDTQY
j_gene: TRBJ2-2; d_gene: NA; v_gene: TRBV25-1; CDR3aa: ASSVTGQGGELF
j_gene: TRBJ2-7; d_gene: TRBD2; v_gene: TRBV9; CDR3aa: ASSVETSGAEQY
j_gene: TRBJ2-3; d_gene: TRBD2; v_gene: TRBV3-1; CDR3aa: ASSQKTTSGSTDTQY
j_gene: TRBJ1-2; d_gene: TRBD1; v_gene: TRBV28; CDR3aa: ATQDRANYGYT
j_gene: TRBJ2-7; d_gene: TRBD2; v_gene: TRBV11-3; CDR3aa: ASSSGQERGSGEQY
j_gene: TRBJ2-2; d_gene: NA; v_gene: TRBV5-1; CDR3aa: ASRGRALGTGELF
j_gene: TRBJ2-3; d_gene: NA; v_gene: TRBV2; CDR3aa: ASSEFHLDGTDTQY
j_gene: TRBJ1-1; d_gene: NA; v_gene: TRBV2; CDR3aa: ASKLGNTEAF
j_gene: TRBJ2-5; d_gene: NA; v_gene: TRBV13; CDR3aa: ASSLLAAETQY
j_gene: TRBJ1-2; d_gene: NA; v_gene: TRBV28; CDR3aa: ASSYDYGYT
j_gene: TRBJ2-5; d_gene: NA; v_gene: TRBV12-3/TRBV12-4; CDR3aa: ASSLKGETQY
j_gene: TRBJ2-2; d_gene: NA; v_gene: TRBV3-1; CDR3aa: ASSPRVNTGELF
j_gene: TRBJ2-3; d_gene: TRBD2; v_gene: TRBV6-6; CDR3aa: ASRVRTSGSTDTQY
j_gene: TRBJ2-1; d_gene: NA; v_gene: TRBV29-1; CDR3aa: SVEDANRRVEQF
j_gene: TRBJ2-7; d_gene: TRBD2; v_gene: TRBV5-4; CDR3aa: ASSLPLAGAYEQY
j_gene: TRBJ1-2; d_gene: NA; v_gene: TRBV20-1; CDR3aa: SARQGNYGYT